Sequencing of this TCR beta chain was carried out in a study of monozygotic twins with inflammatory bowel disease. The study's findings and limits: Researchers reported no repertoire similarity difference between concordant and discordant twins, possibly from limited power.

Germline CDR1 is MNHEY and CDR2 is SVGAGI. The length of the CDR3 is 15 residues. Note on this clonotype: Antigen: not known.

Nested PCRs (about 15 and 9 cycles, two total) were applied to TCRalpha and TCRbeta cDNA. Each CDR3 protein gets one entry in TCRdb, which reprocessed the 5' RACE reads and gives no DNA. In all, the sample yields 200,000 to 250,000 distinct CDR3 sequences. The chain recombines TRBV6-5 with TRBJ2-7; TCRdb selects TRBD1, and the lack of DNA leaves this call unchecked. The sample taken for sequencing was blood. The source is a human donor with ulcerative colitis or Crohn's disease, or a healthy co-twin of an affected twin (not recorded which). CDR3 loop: CASSYSGDRAYEQYF.